The text below deals with one T cell receptor beta chain. Repertoires were generated with immunoSEQ multiplex PCR, while TCRdb's copy carries only in-frame clones and drops some. The table records roughly 28,000 clones, 75% to 95% of them present only once. The CDR3 has 10 amino acids. CDR1 and CDR2 from the germline V gene are MDHEN and SYDVKM. Deletions cut 11 bases from V and 4 bases from J, with 9 bases between. This entry is derived from a study of T cell changes during pregnancy in multiple sclerosis. Material: CD8+ T cells from peripheral blood mononuclear cells, obtained before pregnancy. The chain couples TRBV28 to TRBJ2-7, with D perhaps TRBD2 (5 bases). This TCR was recovered from a female donor with multiple sclerosis, enrolled in a pregnancy study. The CDR3, as DNA: TGTGCCGTCGAGGGTTACGAGCAGTACTTC. Translation gives CAVEGYEQYF.